The entry that follows covers one TCR beta chain sequence. What antigen it recognizes has not been identified. No much larger clone is present one base from it, and per-base qualities are unavailable. The junction carries 15 bases between V and J, which are trimmed by 4 bases and 7 bases respectively. The CDR3 has 14 amino acids, counting the end cysteine and phenylalanine. The read is trimmed to its CDR3 DNA, 42 bases read in frame from base 1. Sequences SGHVS (CDR1) and FQNEAQ (CDR2) are obtained from the germline V gene. These data belong to a study of glioma-infiltrating T cells after dendritic cell vaccination (dated by TCRdb to the mid-2010s). As for the study more broadly: Of the 15 or so glioblastoma patients in the cohort, all drawn from Phase I and II dendritic cell vaccination trials, 9 were newly diagnosed and 6 had recurrent disease. Survival after dendritic cell vaccination was correlated with TCR sequencing metrics, including TIL content and tumor-blood repertoire overlap. Three intradermal dendritic cell vaccine injections were administered to patients at biweekly intervals in the arm below the axilla. Tumor-infiltrating lymphocyte content was quantified and tumor and blood repertoires were compared in dendritic cell-vaccinated glioblastoma patients by deep sequencing of TCR beta CDR3 regions. The vaccine was prepared from monocyte-derived dendritic cells that were cultured for seven days with IL-4 and GM-CSF and then pulsed overnight with autologous tumor lysate. Patients received autologous tumor lysate-pulsed dendritic cell vaccination between the early 2000s and the early 2010s. Overall study results and their limits: The cohort was small and heterogeneous, only a few patients had full blood and tumor sets, and even fewer had initial-recurrent tumor pairs. After dendritic cell vaccination, a higher estimated pretreatment TIL content predicted longer time to progression and overall survival. No direct relationship between TCR clonality and survival was found, suggesting a diverse polyclonal response may matter. The TCR overlap response model with three groups was called speculative and said to need prospective validation.

Patients were selected for having adequate residual fresh-frozen tumor tissue and more than two years of available survival data. Although molecular status otherwise differed among the glioblastoma patients, no patient had an isocitrate dehydrogenase mutation. PBMC were collected before vaccination, two weeks after the third vaccination, and at tumor progression if progression occurred. The Qiagen DNeasy Blood extraction Kit was used to extract genomic DNA. The immunoSEQ assay amplified TCRB CDR3 regions from 2 micrograms of genomic DNA, or from all available DNA when less than that amount was available. The multiplex PCR relied on 60 forward primers for TCR V beta segments and 13 reverse primers for J beta segments. To estimate the number of reads per starting template, synthetic control templates were added to each sample at limiting dilution. The Illumina HiSeq System generated 87 bp sequencing reads. On the authors' methods: PCR and sequencing errors were removed by merging closely related sequences with a nearest neighbor algorithm. TCR overlap was defined as the percentage of unique tumor TCR beta sequences that were also present in the same patient's peripheral blood. The immuneACCESS repertoire file appears here via TCRdb, limited to in-frame rearrangements. These files lack a portion of the clones; in checked studies, under half of the deficit traces to unresolved V genes, and the cause of the others is not known. V and J calls and clone size are given by that table; D and trimming were obtained from the DNA. In all, the sample holds about 92,000 clones, and 86% of those were seen once. The top ten clones comprise approximately 14% of the sample.

In this chain, TRBV7-8 is recombined with TRBJ2-3; the D region possibly corresponds to TRBD2 (6 bases align). Sequencing was performed on blood, taken before dendritic cell vaccination. The TCR originated in a human donor with glioblastoma. The CDR3 in this case is CASSSRTSLNTQYF. The DNA sequence is given as TGTGCCAGCAGCTCGCGAACTAGCTTGAATACGCAGTATTTT.